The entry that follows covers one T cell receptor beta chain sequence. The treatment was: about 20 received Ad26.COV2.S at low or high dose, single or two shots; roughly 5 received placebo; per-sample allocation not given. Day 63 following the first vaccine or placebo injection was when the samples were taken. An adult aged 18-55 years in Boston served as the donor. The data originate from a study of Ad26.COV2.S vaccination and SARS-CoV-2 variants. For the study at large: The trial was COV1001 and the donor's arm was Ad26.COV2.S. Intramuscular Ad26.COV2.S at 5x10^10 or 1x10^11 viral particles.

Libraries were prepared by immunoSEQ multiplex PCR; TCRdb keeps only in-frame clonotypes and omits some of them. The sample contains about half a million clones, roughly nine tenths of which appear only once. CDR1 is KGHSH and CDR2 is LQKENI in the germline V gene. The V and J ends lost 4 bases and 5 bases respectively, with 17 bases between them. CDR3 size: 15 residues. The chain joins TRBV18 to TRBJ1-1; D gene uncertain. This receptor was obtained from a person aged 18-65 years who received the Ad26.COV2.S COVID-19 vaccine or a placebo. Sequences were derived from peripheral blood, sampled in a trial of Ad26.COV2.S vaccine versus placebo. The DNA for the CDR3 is TGTGCCAGCTCACTTACCCTCTCCCAGGAGACTGAAGCTTTCTTT. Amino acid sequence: CASSLTLSQETEAFF. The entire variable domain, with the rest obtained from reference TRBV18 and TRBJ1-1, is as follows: NAGVMQNPRHLVRRRGQEARLRCSPMKGHSHVYWYRQLPEEGLKFMVYLQKENIIDESGMPKERFSAEFPKEGPSILRIQQVVRGDSAAYFCASSLTLSQETEAFFGQGTRLTVV.